The 10 T cell receptor beta chains below come from one sample, sequenced in a study of response to subunit inactivated influenza vaccine. TCRdb re-analysed the RT-PCR reads in MiXCR, keeping a single row per CDR3 protein. The sample lists approximately 680,000 distinct CDR3 sequences, approximately 14% occurring once. The sample in question was PBMCs from blood, obtained roughly 13 days after vaccination. All receptors derive from a man in his fifties who received an inactivated influenza vaccine.

The rearrangement links TRBV7-3 to TRBJ2-7; TRBD2 agrees at 10 bases. The CDR3 sequence is 16 residues long. Trimming at V came to 5 bases and at J to 4 bases, leaving 11 bases not matched to a gene. In germline, CDR1 is SGHTA, CDR2 FQGTGA. The CDR3 bases are TGTGCCAGCAGCCCTGGGTTAGGACTAGCGGTATACGAGCAGTACTTC. Translation: CASSPGLGLAVYEQYF.

This clonotype appeared a few times. The J gene is TRBJ2-1, the V gene TRBV9; 8 bases agree with TRBD2. The CDR3 runs 16 residues. CDR1 SGDLS and CDR2 YYNGEE come from the germline V gene. Trimming cost V 0 bases and J 1 base; bases outside gene matches: 3. This CDR3 is CASSVGAGVSYNEQFF. The CDR3, as DNA: TGTGCCAGCAGCGTAGGAGCGGGAGTATCCTACAATGAGCAGTTCTTC. Based on the CDR3 plus reference TRBV9 and TRBJ2-1, the full variable domain is DSGVTQTPKHLITATGQRVTLRCSPRSGDLSVYWYQQSLDQGLQFLIQYYNGEERAKGNILERFSAQQFPDLHSELNLSSLELGDSALYFCASSVGAGVSYNEQFFGPGTRLTVL.

This clonotype was seen more than once but under ten times. The chain combines TRBV7-8 with TRBJ2-1; D remains unclear. Germline lookup yields CDR1 SGHVS and CDR2 FQNEAQ. V was trimmed by 5 bases and J by 4 bases, leaving 15 bases between them. The length of the CDR3 is 15 residues. CDR3 in amino acids: CASSPSAQYYNEQFF. The CDR3 coding sequence is TGTGCCAGCAGCCCGTCAGCACAGTATTACAATGAGCAGTTCTTC.

V and J are TRBV28 and TRBJ2-3, with D possibly TRBD2 on 6 matching bases. The CDR3 runs to 18 residues. Germline loops: CDR1 MDHEN, CDR2 SYDVKM. Trimming took 2 bases from V and 3 from J, leaving 21 bases between them. The CDR3 nucleotides read TGTGCCAGCAGTTTAGAGCTGGAGGACGGGAGAGTAACAGATACGCAGTATTTT. Translation: CASSLELEDGRVTDTQYF. Filled out from reference TRBV28 and TRBJ2-3, the complete variable domain reads DVKVTQSSRYLVKRTGEKVFLECVQDMDHENMFWYRQDPGLGLRLIYFSYDVKMKEKGDIPEGYSVSREKKERFSLILESASTNQTSMYLCASSLELEDGRVTDTQYFGPGTRLTVL.

The genes are TRBV5-4 and TRBJ2-7; 13 positions agree with TRBD2. V dropped 1 base and J dropped 2; count of bases not matched to a gene: 9. CDR1 and CDR2 (germline): SGHNT, YYREEE (reference sequence). CDR3 length: 18 amino acids. CDR3 bases: TGTGCCAGCAGCTTGACTAGCGGGAGGGGTAAGGTCCCCTACGAGCAGTACTTC. Translated, it gives CASSLTSGRGKVPYEQYF.

V usage is TRBV11-2 and J usage is TRBJ2-5, with D tentatively TRBD1 or TRBD2 (6 bases each). The germline V and J ends were trimmed by 4 bases and 0 bases, with 15 bases remaining between them. Germline V gene sequence: CDR1 SGHAT, CDR2 FQNNGV. This CDR3 spans 16 amino acids. CDR3 sequence reads: CASSSGASINQETQYF. For the CDR3, the DNA is TGTGCCAGCAGCTCGGGGGCTAGCATTAACCAAGAGACCCAGTACTTC.

This chain joins TRBV20-1 and TRBJ1-1; D is ambiguous. The germline V and J ends were trimmed by 3 bases and 8 bases, with 7 bases remaining between them. CDR1 DFQATT and CDR2 SNEGSKA come from the germline V gene (reference sequence). The length of the CDR3 is 10 residues. The chain's CDR3 is CSARTQEAFF. The CDR3 coding sequence is TGCAGTGCTAGGACTCAAGAAGCTTTCTTT.

In this sample, this clonotype turned up once. The chain carries TRBV21-1 and TRBJ2-7; the table's TRBD1 call for D was not verified on the DNA. TRBV21-1 is flagged as a pseudogene. CDR3 length: 13 residues. Written as DNA, the CDR3 is TGTGCCAGCAGCACCGGTCCCCTCTGCCCGCAGTACTTC. Amino acid sequence: CASSTGPLCPQYF.

This chain uses TRBV6-1 with TRBJ2-5; 8 bases map to TRBD1. V lost 6 bases to trimming and J lost 5 bases; unmatched junction nucleotides: 11. CDR3 size: 15 residues. Germline V gives CDR1 MNHNS, CDR2 SASEGT. The CDR3 nucleotides are TGTGCCAGCAGAAGAGGACAGGGCTTAGGGGAGACCCAGTACTTC. Translating it yields CASRRGQGLGETQYF.

This clonotype has at least ten counts. The chain is built from TRBV6-2 or TRBV6-3 and TRBJ1-3; D perhaps matches TRBD1 (5 bases). This CDR3 has 15 residues. Germline CDR1 is MNHEY and CDR2 is SVGEGT. Trimming removed 6 bases from V and 0 bases from J, with 12 bases in between. CDR3 amino acids: CASRPGRNSGNTIYF. CDR3 DNA: TGTGCCAGCAGGCCGGGACGGAACTCTGGAAACACCATATATTTT.